Below, 32 T cell receptor beta chains from the same sample are listed, as sequenced in a study of neurological immune-mediated disorders. A single record per CDR3 protein comes from TCRdb applying MiXCR to the 5' RACE reads. The data show tens of thousands of distinct CDR3 sequences, around 10% seen once. The specimen sequenced was PBMCs. The receptors originated from a man between 65 and 85 years old with HTLV-1-associated myelopathy (HAM/TSP).

The chain links TRBV27 to TRBJ2-1; 9 nucleotides agree with TRBD2. Per germline, CDR1 MNHEY and CDR2 SMNVEV (reference sequence). Trimming at V came to 5 bases and at J to 5 bases, leaving 10 bases not matched to a gene. The CDR3 is 16 amino acids. CDR3 in DNA: TGTGCCAGCAGTCCCTGGGGCGGGAGGGCGGACAATGAGCAGTTCTTC. It codes for CASSPWGGRADNEQFF.

This clonotype has only a few counts. Being one base from a much bigger clone, this may be a read error. This rearrangement joins TRBV7-9 to TRBJ1-2; the D is unclear. There are 12 residues in the CDR3. The V gene's germline CDR1 is SEHNR and CDR2 FQNEAQ (reference sequence). CDR3 DNA sequence: TGTGTCAGCAGCGCACGACGGGATGGCTACACCTTC. It encodes CVSSARRDGYTF.

In its sample, this clonotype was seen many times. The chain combines TRBV6-5 with TRBJ2-2; no definite D call. Trimming took off 8 bases at V and 5 bases at J, with 9 bases between the two ends. Per germline, CDR1 MNHEY and CDR2 SVGAGI. The CDR3 length is 12 residues. CDR3 amino acids: CASGWSTGELFF. In nucleotides, the CDR3 is TGTGCCAGCGGTTGGAGTACCGGGGAGCTGTTTTTT.

Comments on this clonotype: A read error may be the cause here, since a much bigger clone is one base away. V usage is TRBV20-1 and J usage is TRBJ2-5; D unclear. This CDR3 region has 14 residues. CDR1 and CDR2 from the germline V gene are DFQATT and SNEGSKA (reference sequence). Deletions cut 3 bases from V and 2 bases from J, with 13 bases between. As DNA, the CDR3 is TGCAGTGCTAGGAGGTTGGCAGAGCAAGAGACCCAGTACTTC. Amino acid sequence: CSARRLAEQETQYF.

The chain has TRBV7-9 and TRBJ2-7; 7 bases are a match to TRBD2. This CDR3 is 13 amino acids long. Germline V gene lookup returns CDR1 SEHNR and CDR2 FQNEAQ (reference sequence). V lost 2 bases to trimming and J lost 6 bases; unmatched junction nucleotides: 4. The CDR3 nucleotides are TGTGCCAGCAGCTTATCCCGGGAGGTCGAGCAGTACTTC. It specifies CASSLSREVEQYF.

This clonotype was detected ten times or more. Written as DNA, the CDR3 is TGCGCCAGCAGCCAAGAGCGGGTTAGCTCCTACGAGCAGTACTTC. This encodes CASSQERVSSYEQYF. The chain is built from TRBV4-1 and TRBJ2-7; D is possibly TRBD2 (5 bases). Germline-derived CDR1 and CDR2 are MGHRA and YSYEKL. The CDR3 totals 15 residues. V shed 0 bases and J shed 0 bases, with 9 bases lying between them.

For this clonotype: A read error may be the cause here, since a much bigger clone is one base away. The conserved final phenylalanine or tryptophan is absent from the CDR3, which likely points to a read error. The V gene is TRBV4-2, the J gene TRBJ2-1; TRBD2 might be the D (8 bases). Germline assignment: CDR1 LGHNA and CDR2 YNFKEQ. V gave up 2 bases and J gave up 12 bases, with 17 bases separating them. This CDR3 region has 14 residues. The CDR3: CASSQRLSGTVQFL. CDR3 nucleotides: TGTGCCAGCAGCCAAAGACTTAGCGGGACAGTGCAGTTCCTC.

This clonotype appeared many times. The chain links TRBV29-1 to TRBJ2-6; 7 nucleotides line up with TRBD1. The germline V gene encodes CDR1 SQVTM and CDR2 ANQGSEA. The CDR3 totals 11 residues. Losses at the gene ends were 8 bases for V and 10 bases for J; bases not matched to a gene: 5. The CDR3 nucleotides are TGCAGCACCCGGGACAGAAACGTCCTGACTTTC. This encodes CSTRDRNVLTF.

This clonotype was seen ten or more times. The V call is TRBV21-1, the J call TRBJ2-7; the table's TRBD1 call for D was not verified on the DNA. TRBV21-1 is described as a pseudogene. This CDR3 has 14 amino acids. The CDR3 nucleotides read TGTGCCAGCAGCAAACTGACAGGACACTACGAGCAGTACTTC. It encodes CASSKLTGHYEQYF.

The CDR3 DNA reads as TGTGCCAGCAGCTTTAGGACTAGTGGTACAGATACGCAGTATTTT. Protein: CASSFRTSGTDTQYF. The chain is built from TRBV7-2 and TRBJ2-3; 7 bases are a match to TRBD2. Per germline, CDR1 SGHTA and CDR2 FQGNSA. Germline trimming cut 3 bases from V and 3 bases from J; bases unmatched to any gene: 6. The CDR3 has 15 amino acids.

In this sample, this clonotype turned up a few times. The rearrangement uses TRBV5-1 and TRBJ1-2; possibly TRBD1 for D (6 bases). The CDR3 runs to 18 residues. In germline, CDR1 is SGHRS, CDR2 YFSETQ. Between the trimmed V and J ends, which lost 0 bases and 5 bases, there was a span of 23 bases. The CDR3 bases are TGCGCCAGCAGCTTGGCCCTAACGGGGGCAGGGGAAGCATATGGCTACACCTTC. Translating gives CASSLALTGAGEAYGYTF.

This clonotype has at least ten counts. The DNA for the CDR3 is TGTGCCAGCAGTTTAAGCGGCAGTTGGACCTACGAGCAGTACTTC. Translation gives CASSLSGSWTYEQYF. J is TRBJ2-7 and V is TRBV27; tentatively, D is TRBD2 (5 bases). CDR3 length: 15 amino acids. The V gene lost 2 bases and the J gene lost 2 bases, with 13 bases spanning the gap. Per germline, CDR1 MNHEY and CDR2 SMNVEV (reference sequence).

This clonotype was seen repeatedly, ten times or more. The genes are TRBV5-1 and TRBJ2-7, with no clear D. Trimming cost V 3 bases and J 5 bases, with 15 bases left between them. CDR3 length: 14 residues. Germline CDR1 and CDR2: SGHRS and YFSETQ. The CDR3 DNA sequence: TGCGCCAGCAGCTCCAGTATGGGGTCCGACGAGCAGTACTTC. This translates into CASSSSMGSDEQYF. The entire variable domain, with the rest obtained from reference TRBV5-1 and TRBJ2-7, is as follows: KAGVTQTPRYLIKTRGQQVTLSCSPISGHRSVSWYQQTPGQGLQFLFEYFSETQRNKGNFPGRFSGRQFSNSRSEMNVSTLELGDSALYLCASSSSMGSDEQYFGPGTRLTVT.

This clonotype was seen repeatedly, ten times or more. J is TRBJ2-3 and V is TRBV12-3 or TRBV12-4, with 7 bases aligning to TRBD1. This CDR3 has 13 amino acids. Trimming at V came to 6 bases and at J to 3 bases, leaving 3 bases not matched to a gene. The CDR3 reads CASRPGQTDTQYF. CDR3 DNA sequence: TGTGCCAGCAGACCGGGACAGACAGATACGCAGTATTTT.

The sample holds many counts of this clonotype. V is TRBV6-6 and J is TRBJ1-5; TRBD1 is a possible D gene (5 bases). The germline gives CDR1 MNHNY, CDR2 SVGAGI (reference sequence). Trimming took off 9 bases at V and 3 bases at J, with 15 bases between the two ends. The CDR3 is 14 residues long. The CDR3 sequence is CASRGPQPNQPQHF. CDR3 nucleotides: TGTGCCAGTCGGGGCCCTCAGCCCAATCAGCCCCAGCATTTT.

This clonotype was recorded at least ten times. V and J are TRBV18 and TRBJ2-3, with a tentative D call TRBD1 (5 bases). Germline values: CDR1 KGHSH, CDR2 LQKENI. CDR3 size: 14 residues. Trimming removed 0 bases from V and 6 bases from J, with 10 bases in between. CDR3 sequence (DNA): TGTGCCAGCTCACCACCCAGGGAAATGGATACGCAGTATTTT. Translated: CASSPPREMDTQYF.

This clonotype was observed many times. The J gene is TRBJ1-1, the V gene TRBV5-1; the D gene is possibly TRBD1 (6 bases). The CDR3 consists of 15 residues. In germline, CDR1 is SGHRS, CDR2 YFSETQ. With 0 bases removed from V and 2 bases from J, the gap between germline ends came to 11 bases. CDR3 protein: CASSLAGTYNTEAFF. The CDR3 nucleotides read TGCGCCAGCAGCTTGGCCGGGACATATAACACTGAAGCTTTCTTT.

This clonotype was detected ten times or more. The chain combines TRBV5-1 with TRBJ1-3; D is unclear. V lost 2 bases, J lost 0 bases, and 3 bases lay in between. CDR1 and CDR2 (germline): SGHRS, YFSETQ. This CDR3 comprises 13 residues. Here the CDR3 reads CASSFFSGNTIYF. As DNA, the CDR3 is TGCGCCAGCAGCTTCTTCTCTGGAAACACCATATATTTT. The full variable domain, in which reference TRBV5-1 and TRBJ1-3 provide the parts outside the CDR3, is KAGVTQTPRYLIKTRGQQVTLSCSPISGHRSVSWYQQTPGQGLQFLFEYFSETQRNKGNFPGRFSGRQFSNSRSEMNVSTLELGDSALYLCASSFFSGNTIYFGEGSWLTVV.

Comment on this clonotype: This may be a read error: a much more frequent sequence differs by one nucleotide. The chain links TRBV5-1 to TRBJ1-1; 7 nucleotides match TRBD1. Per the germline V gene, CDR1 is SGHRS and CDR2 is YFSETQ. The CDR3 is made up of 14 amino acids. For the CDR3, the DNA is TGTGCCAGCAGCTCAGACAGGGTAAGACATGAAGCTTTCTTT. Encoded protein: CASSSDRVRHEAFF.

As to this clonotype: A much larger clone sits a single nucleotide away, making a read error possible. The rearrangement links TRBV28 to TRBJ2-6; D remains ambiguous. V was trimmed by 9 bases and J by 3 bases, leaving 9 bases between them. There are 13 residues in the CDR3. The V gene's germline CDR1 is MDHEN and CDR2 SYDVKM. This chain's CDR3 is CASRWGGANVLTF. The DNA for the CDR3 is TGTGCCAGTCGGTGGGGTGGGGCCAACGTCCTGACTTTC.

This clonotype was detected ten times or more. This sequence joins TRBV5-1 and TRBJ2-6; maybe TRBD2 (7 bases). From germline, CDR1 is SGHRS and CDR2 YFSETQ. The CDR3 contains 17 residues. V shed 7 bases and J shed 0 bases, with 17 bases lying between them. The CDR3 spells CASGTGGHHSGANVLTF. The CDR3 bases are TGCGCCAGCGGAACCGGGGGGCACCACTCTGGGGCCAACGTCCTGACTTTC.

This clonotype was counted ten times or more. The chain joins TRBV4-1 to TRBJ2-7, with D tentatively TRBD1 (5 bases). This CDR3 contains 16 residues. Per germline, CDR1 MGHRA and CDR2 YSYEKL. Deletions cut 1 base from V and 1 base from J, with 14 bases between. DNA for the CDR3: TGCGCCAGCAGCCAAGTCTCAGGGTTGGCGTCCTACGAGCAGTACTTC. This encodes CASSQVSGLASYEQYF.

This clonotype was counted ten times or more. The gene calls are TRBV6-5 and TRBJ2-2; the match to TRBD2 covers 12 bases. CDR3 length: 18 residues. CDR1 is MNHEY, CDR2 SVGAGI, per germline. V lost 2 bases, J lost 5 bases, and 9 bases stayed unmatched. In DNA, the CDR3 is TGTGCCAGCAGTTACCGCCTCCTCGGGACTAGCGGGACCGGGGAGCTGTTTTTT. Its protein is CASSYRLLGTSGTGELFF.

This clonotype was found many times. The chain links TRBV14 to TRBJ1-1, with D unresolved. Germline V gene sequence: CDR1 SGHDN, CDR2 FVKESK. The germline V and J ends were trimmed by 0 bases and 5 bases, with 13 bases remaining between them. The CDR3 spans 15 residues. The CDR3 reads CASSQDQGWRTEAFF. The DNA for the CDR3 is TGTGCCAGCAGCCAAGATCAAGGGTGGAGAACTGAAGCTTTCTTT.

This clonotype was seen only a few times. The rearrangement joins TRBV7-6 to TRBJ2-7, with D uncertain. The V end was cut by 2 bases, the J end by 3 bases, with 11 bases between. Looked up from germline, CDR1 is SGHVS and CDR2 is FNYEAQ. This CDR3 has 14 amino acids. CDR3 nucleotides: TGTGCCAGCAGCTTATCATGGGGTGTCTACGAGCAGTACTTC. Translating gives CASSLSWGVYEQYF.

Many counts were recorded for this clonotype. The chain uses TRBV7-9 and TRBJ2-5, with 7 nucleotides matching TRBD1. Trimming cost V 5 bases and J 6 bases; bases outside gene matches: 15. This CDR3 region has 16 residues. CDR1 is SEHNR and CDR2 is FQNEAQ in the germline V gene (reference sequence). CDR3 loop: CASSKPGQRSGKTQYF. CDR3 nucleotide sequence: TGTGCCAGCAGCAAACCGGGACAGCGTTCGGGGAAGACCCAGTACTTC. Using reference TRBV7-9 and TRBJ2-5 for the parts outside the CDR3, the full variable domain is DTGVSQNPRHKITKRGQNVTFRCDPISEHNRLYWYRQTLGQGPEFLTYFQNEAQLEKSRLLSDRFSAERPKGSFSTLEIQRTEQGDSAMYLCASSKPGQRSGKTQYFGPGTRLLVL.

This clonotype appeared many times. The chain carries TRBV5-5 and TRBJ1-5, with a possible D match to TRBD1 (5 bases). The CDR3 extends over 12 amino acids. Deletions cut 0 bases from V and 10 bases from J, with 8 bases between. Germline V CDR1 and CDR2: SGHKS, YYEKEE (reference sequence). CDR3 bases: TGTGCCAGCAGCTTGGGGGGGTATCCCCAGCATTTT. Amino acids: CASSLGGYPQHF.

This clonotype came up many times. J is TRBJ2-7 and V is TRBV27; possible D gene TRBD2, 7 bases. This CDR3 has 16 amino acids. The germline gives CDR1 MNHEY, CDR2 SMNVEV (reference sequence). Trimming shortened V by 5 bases and J by 0 bases, and 17 bases separated the two germline ends. Written as DNA, the CDR3 is TGTGCCAGCAGTGCTAAAGGGGGGGGGATCTCCTACGAGCAGTACTTC. Translating gives CASSAKGGGISYEQYF.

This clonotype was counted ten times or more. The chain has TRBV3-1 and TRBJ2-5, with D hard to call. The CDR3 length is 12 residues. The V end was cut by 0 bases, the J end by 7 bases, with 6 bases between. Germline values: CDR1 LGHDT, CDR2 YNNKEL (reference sequence). DNA for the CDR3: TGTGCCAGCAGCCAAGATTACGGGACCCAGTACTTC. This gives the protein CASSQDYGTQYF.

There are many counts of this clonotype. V usage is TRBV7-2 and J usage is TRBJ1-1; tentative D call: TRBD1 (6 bases). Germline V gene data show CDR1 as SGHTA and CDR2 as FQGNSA. The CDR3 spans 15 residues. V lost 5 bases and J lost 4, with 17 bases in between. The CDR3 bases are TGTGCCAGCAGCACCCGTACAGGGACGGCCACTGAAGCTTTCTTT. It translates to CASSTRTGTATEAFF.

This clonotype was seen repeatedly, ten times or more. DNA of the CDR3: TGTGCCAGCAGTTCTGGGACTAGCGAATCCTACGAGCAGTACTTC. It yields the protein CASSSGTSESYEQYF. The chain couples TRBV28 to TRBJ2-7; TRBD2 agrees at 10 bases. Trimming cost V 4 bases and J 1 base; bases outside gene matches: 4. In germline, CDR1 is MDHEN, CDR2 SYDVKM. This CDR3 has 15 amino acids.

This clonotype was found many times. The chain couples TRBV20-1 to TRBJ2-5; a possible D gene is TRBD2 (6 bases). Germline CDR1 DFQATT, CDR2 SNEGSKA (reference sequence). Trimming took 6 bases from V and 5 from J, leaving 13 bases between them. CDR3 length: 12 residues. This CDR3 is CSARRTTETQYF. CDR3 sequence (DNA): TGCAGTGCCCGGCGGACTACGGAGACCCAGTACTTC.